This paragraph covers one TCR beta chain sequence. Beta-chain TCR CDR3 regions were amplified from RNA transcripts. HTBI primers were used in a first-round RT-PCR, which preceded a second-round multiplex PCR. TCRdb re-called the multiplex PCR reads with MiXCR, one entry per CDR3 protein. The sample carries more than 150,000 distinct CDR3 sequences, approximately 38% recorded once. This entry is derived from a study of Graves' ophthalmopathy and Graves' hyperthyroidism. The germline gives CDR1 SQVTM, CDR2 ANQGSEA. The CDR3 is made up of 13 amino acids. V lost 6 bases and J lost 0, with 8 bases in between.

This receptor was identified in a woman between 40 and 55 years old with Graves' ophthalmopathy. The chain joins TRBV29-1 to TRBJ2-2, with D perhaps being TRBD1 or TRBD2 (5 bases each). Material for sequencing was peripheral blood. The CDR3 DNA reads as TGCAGCGTGGGACGACCGAACACCGGGGAGCTGTTTTTT. This gives the protein CSVGRPNTGELFF.